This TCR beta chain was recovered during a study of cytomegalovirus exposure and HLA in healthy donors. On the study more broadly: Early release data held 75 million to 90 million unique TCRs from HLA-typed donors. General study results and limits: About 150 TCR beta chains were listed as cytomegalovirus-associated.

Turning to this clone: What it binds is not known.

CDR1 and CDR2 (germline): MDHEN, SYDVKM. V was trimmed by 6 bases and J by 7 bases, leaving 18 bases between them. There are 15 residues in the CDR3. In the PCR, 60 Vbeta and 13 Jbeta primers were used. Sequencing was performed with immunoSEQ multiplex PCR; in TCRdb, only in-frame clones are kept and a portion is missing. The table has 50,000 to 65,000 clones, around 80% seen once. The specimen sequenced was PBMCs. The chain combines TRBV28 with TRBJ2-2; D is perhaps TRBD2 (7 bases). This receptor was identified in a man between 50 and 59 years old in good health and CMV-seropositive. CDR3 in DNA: TGTGCCAGCAGGGTAGGGGGAGGGGCGATCGGGGAGCTGTTTTTT. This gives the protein CASRVGGGAIGELFF.